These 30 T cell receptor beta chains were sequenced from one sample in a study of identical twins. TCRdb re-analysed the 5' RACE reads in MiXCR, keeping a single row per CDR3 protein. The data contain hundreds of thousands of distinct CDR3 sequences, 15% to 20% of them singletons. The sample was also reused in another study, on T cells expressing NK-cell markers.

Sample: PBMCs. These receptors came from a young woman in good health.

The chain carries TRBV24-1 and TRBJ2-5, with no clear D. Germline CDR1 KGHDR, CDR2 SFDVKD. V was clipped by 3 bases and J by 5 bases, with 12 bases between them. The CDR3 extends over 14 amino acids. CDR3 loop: CATSDGSSSETQYF. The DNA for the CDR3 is TGTGCCACCAGTGATGGTTCCTCCTCGGAGACCCAGTACTTC.

The CDR3 nucleotides read TGTGCCAGCAGTTCACCGACTCCCGGGACCCGTGGTAGGGCCCAGTACTTC. It yields the protein CASSSPTPGTRGRAQYF. The chain is built from TRBV6-5 and TRBJ2-5; the D gene could be TRBD1 or TRBD2 (5 bases each). This CDR3 comprises 17 residues. Trimming shortened V by 4 bases and J by 9 bases, and 27 bases separated the two germline ends. Looked up from germline, CDR1 is MNHEY and CDR2 is SVGAGI.

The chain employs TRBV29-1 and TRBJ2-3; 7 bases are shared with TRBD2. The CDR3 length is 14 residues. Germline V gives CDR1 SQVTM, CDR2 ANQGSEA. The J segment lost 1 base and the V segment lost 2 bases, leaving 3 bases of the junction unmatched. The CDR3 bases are TGCAGCGTTGAACCGGCGGGGGGCACAGATACGCAGTATTTT. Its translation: CSVEPAGGTDTQYF.

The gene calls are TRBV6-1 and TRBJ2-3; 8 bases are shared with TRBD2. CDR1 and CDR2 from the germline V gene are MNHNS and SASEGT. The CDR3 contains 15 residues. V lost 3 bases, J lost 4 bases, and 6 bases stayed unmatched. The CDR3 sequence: CASSDPHGGADTQYF. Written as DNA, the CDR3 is TGTGCCAGCAGTGATCCTCACGGGGGGGCAGATACGCAGTATTTT.

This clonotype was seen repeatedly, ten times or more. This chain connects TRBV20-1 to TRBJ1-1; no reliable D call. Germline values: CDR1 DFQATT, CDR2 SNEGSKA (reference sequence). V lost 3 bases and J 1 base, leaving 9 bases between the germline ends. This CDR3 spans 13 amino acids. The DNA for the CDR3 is TGCAGTGCTAGCCCTTCGGGGAACACTGAAGCTTTCTTT. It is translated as CSASPSGNTEAFF.

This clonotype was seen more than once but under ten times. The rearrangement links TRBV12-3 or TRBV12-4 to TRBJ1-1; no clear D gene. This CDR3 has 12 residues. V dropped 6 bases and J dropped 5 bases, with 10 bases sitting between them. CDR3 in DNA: TGTGCCAGCAGCCCGAGAGAGACTGAAGCTTTCTTT. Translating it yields CASSPRETEAFF.

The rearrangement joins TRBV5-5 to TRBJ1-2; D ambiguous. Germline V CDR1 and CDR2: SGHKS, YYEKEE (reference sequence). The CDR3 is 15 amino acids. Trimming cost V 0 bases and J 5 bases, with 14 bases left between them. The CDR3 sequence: CASSLGAAVQYGYTF. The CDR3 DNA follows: TGTGCCAGCAGCTTGGGTGCGGCAGTTCAATATGGCTACACCTTC.

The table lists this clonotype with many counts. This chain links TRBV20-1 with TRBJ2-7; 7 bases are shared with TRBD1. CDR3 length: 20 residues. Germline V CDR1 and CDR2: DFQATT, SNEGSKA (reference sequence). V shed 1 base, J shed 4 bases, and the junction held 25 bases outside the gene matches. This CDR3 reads CSARGPITGTVYQFEYEQYF. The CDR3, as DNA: TGCAGTGCTAGAGGACCCATCACCGGGACAGTCTACCAATTTGAATACGAGCAGTACTTC.

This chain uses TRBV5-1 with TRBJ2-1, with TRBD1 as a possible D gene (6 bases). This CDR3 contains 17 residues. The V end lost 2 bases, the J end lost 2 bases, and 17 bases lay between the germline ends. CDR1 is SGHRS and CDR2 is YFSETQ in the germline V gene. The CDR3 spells CASSFPGSGGTYNEQFF. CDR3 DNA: TGCGCCAGCAGCTTTCCGGGGAGTGGGGGCACCTACAATGAGCAGTTCTTC.

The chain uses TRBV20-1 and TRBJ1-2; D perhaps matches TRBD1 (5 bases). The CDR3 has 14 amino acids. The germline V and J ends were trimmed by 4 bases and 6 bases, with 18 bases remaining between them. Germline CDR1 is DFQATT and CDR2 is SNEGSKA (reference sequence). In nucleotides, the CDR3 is TGCAGTGCTATACTCGGCCAGGGTAGGAATGGCTACACCTTC. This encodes CSAILGQGRNGYTF.

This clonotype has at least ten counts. The CDR3: CASSPHNEQFF. DNA of the CDR3: TGCGCCAGCAGCCCCCACAATGAGCAGTTCTTC. The V call is TRBV5-1, the J call TRBJ2-1; D unresolved. Deletions cut 4 bases from V and 5 bases from J, with 4 bases between. CDR1 is SGHRS, CDR2 YFSETQ, per germline. This CDR3 has 11 residues.

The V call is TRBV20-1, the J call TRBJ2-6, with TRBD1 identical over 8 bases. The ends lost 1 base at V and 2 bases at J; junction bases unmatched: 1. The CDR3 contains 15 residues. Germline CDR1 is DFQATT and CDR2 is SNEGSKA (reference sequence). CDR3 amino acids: CSARAGGTGANVLTF. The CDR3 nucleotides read TGCAGTGCTAGAGCAGGGGGCACTGGGGCCAACGTCCTGACTTTC.

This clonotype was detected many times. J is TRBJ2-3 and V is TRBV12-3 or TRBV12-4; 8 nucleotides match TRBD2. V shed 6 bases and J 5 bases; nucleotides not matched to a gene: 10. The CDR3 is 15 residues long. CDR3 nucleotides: TGTGCCAGCAGCCACAGCGGGAGTGGGAGAGATACGCAGTATTTT. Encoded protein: CASSHSGSGRDTQYF.

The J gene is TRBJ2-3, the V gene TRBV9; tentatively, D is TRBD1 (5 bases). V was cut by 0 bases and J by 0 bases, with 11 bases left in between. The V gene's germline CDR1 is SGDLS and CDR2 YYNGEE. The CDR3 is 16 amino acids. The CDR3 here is CASSVGGQSSTDTQYF. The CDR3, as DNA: TGTGCCAGCAGCGTAGGCGGACAAAGTAGCACAGATACGCAGTATTTT.

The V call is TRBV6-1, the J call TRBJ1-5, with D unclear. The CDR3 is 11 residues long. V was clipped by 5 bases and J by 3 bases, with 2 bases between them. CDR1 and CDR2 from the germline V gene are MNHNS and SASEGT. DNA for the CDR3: TGTGCCAGCAGTCACAATCAGCCCCAGCATTTT. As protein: CASSHNQPQHF.

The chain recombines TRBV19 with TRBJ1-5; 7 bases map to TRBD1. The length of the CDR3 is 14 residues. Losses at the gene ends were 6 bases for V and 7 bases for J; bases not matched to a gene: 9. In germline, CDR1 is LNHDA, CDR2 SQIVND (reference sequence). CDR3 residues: CASSYRTGSQPQHF. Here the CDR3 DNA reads TGTGCCAGTAGCTACCGGACAGGCTCACAGCCCCAGCATTTT. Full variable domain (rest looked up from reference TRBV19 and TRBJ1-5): DGGITQSPKYLFRKEGQNVTLSCEQNLNHDAMYWYRQDPGQGLRLIYYSQIVNDFQKGDIAEGYSVSREKKESFPLTVTSAQKNPTAFYLCASSYRTGSQPQHFGDGTRLSIL.

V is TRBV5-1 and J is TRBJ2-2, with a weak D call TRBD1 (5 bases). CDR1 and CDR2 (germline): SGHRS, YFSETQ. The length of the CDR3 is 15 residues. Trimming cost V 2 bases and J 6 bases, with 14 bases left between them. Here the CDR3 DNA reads TGCGCCAGCAGCTTAAGGGGTAGCAGCCCCGGGGAGCTGTTTTTT. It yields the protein CASSLRGSSPGELFF.

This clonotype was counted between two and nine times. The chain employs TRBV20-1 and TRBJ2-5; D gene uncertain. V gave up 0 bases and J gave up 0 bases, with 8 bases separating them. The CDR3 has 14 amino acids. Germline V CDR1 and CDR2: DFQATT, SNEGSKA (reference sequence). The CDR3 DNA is TGCAGTGCTAGAGAACACCTGTACCAAGAGACCCAGTACTTC. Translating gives CSAREHLYQETQYF.

The CDR3 protein is CASSVHPGQNYGYTF. CDR3 sequence (DNA): TGCGCCAGCAGCGTACACCCGGGACAGAACTATGGCTACACCTTC. The genes are TRBV5-1 and TRBJ1-2; 7 bases line up with TRBD1. The ends lost 4 bases at V and 2 bases at J; junction bases unmatched: 8. CDR1 is SGHRS, CDR2 YFSETQ, per germline. The CDR3 totals 15 residues.

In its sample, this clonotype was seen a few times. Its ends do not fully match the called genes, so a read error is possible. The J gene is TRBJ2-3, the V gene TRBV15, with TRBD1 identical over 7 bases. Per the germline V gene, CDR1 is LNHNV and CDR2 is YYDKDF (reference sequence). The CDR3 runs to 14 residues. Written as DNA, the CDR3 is TGTGCCACCAGCGGAGACAGGGCATTGGGTACGCAGTATTTT. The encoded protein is CATSGDRALGTQYF.

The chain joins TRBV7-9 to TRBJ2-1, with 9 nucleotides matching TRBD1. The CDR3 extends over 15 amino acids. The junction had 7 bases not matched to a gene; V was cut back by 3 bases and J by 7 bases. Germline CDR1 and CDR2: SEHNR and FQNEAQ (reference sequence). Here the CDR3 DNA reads TGTGCCAGCAGCTTGGGGGGACAGGGTGGGAATGAGCAGTTCTTC. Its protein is CASSLGGQGGNEQFF. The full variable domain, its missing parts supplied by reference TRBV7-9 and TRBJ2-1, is DTGVSQNPRHKITKRGQNVTFRCDPISEHNRLYWYRQTLGQGPEFLTYFQNEAQLEKSRLLSDRFSAERPKGSFSTLEIQRTEQGDSAMYLCASSLGGQGGNEQFFGPGTRLTVL.

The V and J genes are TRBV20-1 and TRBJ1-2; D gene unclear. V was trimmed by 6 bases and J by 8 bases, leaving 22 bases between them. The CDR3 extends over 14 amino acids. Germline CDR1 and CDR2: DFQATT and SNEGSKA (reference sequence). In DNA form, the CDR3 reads TGCAGTGCAACCCCGGCGGAGGGCGTGGGAGGCTACACCTTC. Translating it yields CSATPAEGVGGYTF.

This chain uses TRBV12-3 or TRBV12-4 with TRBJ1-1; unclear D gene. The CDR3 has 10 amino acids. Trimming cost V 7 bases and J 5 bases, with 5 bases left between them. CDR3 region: CASMGTEAFF. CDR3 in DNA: TGTGCCAGCATGGGAACTGAAGCTTTCTTT.

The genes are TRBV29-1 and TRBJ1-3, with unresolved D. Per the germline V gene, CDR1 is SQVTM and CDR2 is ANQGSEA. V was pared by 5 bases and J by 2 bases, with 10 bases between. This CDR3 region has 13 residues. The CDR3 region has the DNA TGCAGCGTTCTGGGATTCACTGGAAACACCATATATTTT. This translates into CSVLGFTGNTIYF.

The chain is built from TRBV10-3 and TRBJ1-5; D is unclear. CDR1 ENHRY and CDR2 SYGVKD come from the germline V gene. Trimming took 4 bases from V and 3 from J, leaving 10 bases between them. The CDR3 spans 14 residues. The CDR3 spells CAISGGQLNQPQHF. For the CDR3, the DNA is TGTGCCATCAGTGGTGGCCAGCTCAATCAGCCCCAGCATTTT.

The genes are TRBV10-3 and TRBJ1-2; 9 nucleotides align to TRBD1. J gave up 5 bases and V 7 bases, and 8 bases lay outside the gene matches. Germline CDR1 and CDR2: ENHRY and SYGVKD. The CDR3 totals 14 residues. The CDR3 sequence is CAITGTGKGYGYTF. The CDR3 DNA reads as TGTGCCATCACTGGGACAGGGAAAGGTTATGGCTACACCTTC.

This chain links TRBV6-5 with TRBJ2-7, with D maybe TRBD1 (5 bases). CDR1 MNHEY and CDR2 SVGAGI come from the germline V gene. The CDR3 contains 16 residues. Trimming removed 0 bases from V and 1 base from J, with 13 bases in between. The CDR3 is CASSYSRQGASYEQYF. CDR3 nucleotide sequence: TGTGCCAGCAGTTACTCCCGGCAGGGCGCGTCCTACGAGCAGTACTTC.

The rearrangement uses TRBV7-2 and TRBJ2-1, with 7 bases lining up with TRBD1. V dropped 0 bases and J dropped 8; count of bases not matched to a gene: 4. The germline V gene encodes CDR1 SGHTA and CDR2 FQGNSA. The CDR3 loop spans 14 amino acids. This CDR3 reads CASSLAGQIHEQFF. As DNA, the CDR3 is TGTGCCAGCAGCTTAGCGGGACAGATCCATGAGCAGTTCTTC.

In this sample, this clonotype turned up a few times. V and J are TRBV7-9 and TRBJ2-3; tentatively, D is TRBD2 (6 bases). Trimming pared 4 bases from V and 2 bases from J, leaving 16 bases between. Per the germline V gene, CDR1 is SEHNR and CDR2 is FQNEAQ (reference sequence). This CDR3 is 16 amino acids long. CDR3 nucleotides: TGTGCCAGCAGCTCACTTGTGGGAGGCCCCACAGATACGCAGTATTTT. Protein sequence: CASSSLVGGPTDTQYF. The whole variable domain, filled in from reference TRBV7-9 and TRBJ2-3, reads DTGVSQNPRHKITKRGQNVTFRCDPISEHNRLYWYRQTLGQGPEFLTYFQNEAQLEKSRLLSDRFSAERPKGSFSTLEIQRTEQGDSAMYLCASSSLVGGPTDTQYFGPGTRLTVL.

The CDR3, as DNA: TGTGCCACCCGGAGTATGGGATATACGCAGTATTTT. Translating gives CATRSMGYTQYF. The chain couples TRBV6-5 to TRBJ2-3; D call uncertain. The CDR3 has 12 residues. With 10 bases removed from V and 7 bases from J, the gap between germline ends came to 15 bases. Germline CDR1 is MNHEY and CDR2 is SVGAGI.